The rows below give T cell receptor beta chains drawn from one sample of a study of OX40 agonist ivuxolimab in advanced cancers. TCRdb's copy holds only in-frame clones and misses some; the assay was immunoSEQ multiplex PCR. The sample holds 85,000 to 100,000 clones, around 87% seen once. Here the sequenced sample was CD4+ or CD8+ T cells sorted from blood, taken in a trial of the OX40 agonist ivuxolimab. The origin of the receptors is an adult with an advanced solid tumor such as melanoma, head and neck, liver or kidney cancer. Both conserved end residues are part of each CDR3. D genes are given only for firm matches. For some rows the clone size is stated as once, few or many, or as a class when expanded; others skip it.

j_gene: TRBJ2-1; v_gene: TRBV7-8; d_gene: .; abundance: .; CDR3aa: CASSLTTSQVLAGEQFF; CDR3nt: TGTGCCAGCAGCTTGACGACTAGTCAGGTTCTGGCGGGCGAGCAGTTCTTC
j_gene: TRBJ2-5; v_gene: TRBV28; d_gene: .; abundance: .; CDR3aa: CASSLLSGAMETQYF; CDR3nt: TGTGCCAGCAGTTTACTTTCTGGGGCTATGGAGACCCAGTACTTC
j_gene: TRBJ2-7; v_gene: TRBV5-1; d_gene: TRBD2; abundance: .; CDR3aa: CASSLEGTTHYEQYF; CDR3nt: TGCGCCAGCAGCTTGGAGGGGACTACTCACTACGAGCAGTACTTC
j_gene: TRBJ1-4; v_gene: TRBV23-1; d_gene: .; abundance: .; CDR3aa: CASSQSGATNEKLFF; CDR3nt: TGCGCCAGCAGTCAATCGGGGGCAACTAATGAAAAACTGTTTTTT
j_gene: TRBJ2-3; v_gene: TRBV10-1; d_gene: TRBD2; abundance: .; CDR3aa: CASSHSGSGTDTQYF; CDR3nt: TGCGCCAGCAGCCATAGCGGGTCGGGCACAGATACGCAGTATTTT
j_gene: TRBJ1-6; v_gene: TRBV5-1; d_gene: TRBD1; abundance: .; CDR3aa: CASSAGTGTSPLHF; CDR3nt: TGCGCCAGCAGCGCCGGGACAGGGACCTCACCCCTCCACTTT
j_gene: TRBJ1-2; v_gene: TRBV5-1; d_gene: TRBD1; abundance: .; CDR3aa: CASSLGQPENYGYTF; CDR3nt: TGCGCCAGCAGCCTGGGACAGCCTGAAAACTATGGCTACACCTTC
j_gene: TRBJ1-2; v_gene: TRBV5-1; d_gene: .; abundance: .; CDR3aa: CASSPDGDYGYTF; CDR3nt: TGCGCCAGCAGCCCGGACGGTGACTATGGCTACACCTTC
j_gene: TRBJ2-4; v_gene: TRBV19; d_gene: TRBD2; abundance: .; CDR3aa: CASNPLAGGQSKNIQYF; CDR3nt: TGTGCCAGTAACCCTTTAGCGGGAGGGCAATCCAAAAACATTCAGTACTTC
j_gene: TRBJ2-7; v_gene: TRBV30; d_gene: .; abundance: .; CDR3aa: CAWSPGVDYEQYF; CDR3nt: TGTGCCTGGAGCCCAGGGGTGGACTACGAGCAGTACTTC
j_gene: TRBJ2-2; v_gene: TRBV4-1; d_gene: .; abundance: .; CDR3aa: CASSPPGLYTGELFF; CDR3nt: TGCGCCAGCAGCCCACCTGGACTGTACACCGGGGAGCTGTTTTTT
j_gene: TRBJ2-2; v_gene: TRBV7-8; d_gene: .; abundance: .; CDR3aa: CASSLVSANTGELFF; CDR3nt: TGTGCCAGCAGCTTAGTATCGGCGAACACCGGGGAGCTGTTTTTT
j_gene: TRBJ1-3; v_gene: TRBV29-1; d_gene: .; abundance: .; CDR3aa: CSVELSGNTIYF; CDR3nt: TGCAGCGTTGAATTATCTGGAAACACCATATATTTT
j_gene: TRBJ2-1; v_gene: TRBV6-5; d_gene: TRBD1; abundance: few; CDR3aa: CASSDREGQFF; CDR3nt: TGTGCCAGCAGTGACAGGGAAGGGCAGTTCTTC
j_gene: TRBJ2-1; v_gene: TRBV6-1; d_gene: TRBD2; abundance: once; CDR3aa: CASRLAGSYNEQFF; CDR3nt: TGTGCCAGCAGGTTAGCGGGCTCCTACAATGAGCAGTTCTTC
j_gene: TRBJ2-1; v_gene: TRBV7-2; d_gene: TRBD2; abundance: few; CDR3aa: CASSPHAGGEDEQFF; CDR3nt: TGTGCCAGCAGCCCCCACGCGGGAGGAGAAGATGAGCAGTTCTTC
j_gene: TRBJ2-2; v_gene: TRBV27; d_gene: .; abundance: .; CDR3aa: CASSFLEGARTGELFF; CDR3nt: TGTGCCAGCAGTTTTCTTGAAGGGGCTCGTACCGGGGAGCTGTTTTTT
j_gene: TRBJ1-1; v_gene: TRBV7-9; d_gene: .; abundance: .; CDR3aa: CASSLAGRGSEAFF; CDR3nt: TGTGCCAGCAGCTTAGCGGGGAGGGGCTCTGAAGCTTTCTTT
j_gene: TRBJ1-5; v_gene: TRBV27; d_gene: .; abundance: .; CDR3aa: CASSRDIRGQPQHF; CDR3nt: TGTGCCAGCAGCCGAGATATAAGGGGGCAGCCCCAGCATTTT
j_gene: TRBJ1-5; v_gene: TRBV2; d_gene: TRBD1; abundance: .; CDR3aa: CASRPTGPSNQPQHF; CDR3nt: TGTGCCAGCAGACCGACAGGGCCTAGCAATCAGCCCCAGCATTTT
j_gene: TRBJ1-1; v_gene: TRBV18; d_gene: .; abundance: .; CDR3aa: CASSSWTDNTEAFF; CDR3nt: TGTGCCAGCTCATCATGGACCGATAACACTGAAGCTTTCTTT
j_gene: TRBJ1-4; v_gene: TRBV19; d_gene: .; abundance: once; CDR3aa: CASSTGGGRTNEKLFF; CDR3nt: TGTGCCAGTAGCACGGGCGGGGGGAGAACTAATGAAAAACTGTTTTTT
j_gene: TRBJ2-5; v_gene: TRBV4-2; d_gene: .; abundance: .; CDR3aa: CASSQDPAYGKETQYF; CDR3nt: TGTGCCAGCAGCCAAGATCCCGCTTACGGAAAGGAGACCCAGTACTTC
j_gene: TRBJ2-7; v_gene: TRBV18; d_gene: .; abundance: once; CDR3aa: CASSPWGPSSYEQYF; CDR3nt: TGTGCCAGCTCACCTTGGGGGCCGAGCTCCTACGAGCAGTACTTC
j_gene: TRBJ1-1; v_gene: TRBV11-2; d_gene: .; abundance: .; CDR3aa: CASSLAGLAEAFF; CDR3nt: TGTGCCAGCAGCTTGGCGGGGCTGGCCGAAGCTTTCTTT
j_gene: TRBJ1-1; v_gene: TRBV12-5; d_gene: .; abundance: .; CDR3aa: CASGRWLDTEAFF; CDR3nt: TGTGCTAGTGGTCGATGGTTGGACACTGAAGCTTTCTTT
j_gene: TRBJ2-5; v_gene: TRBV7-6; d_gene: .; abundance: .; CDR3aa: CASRRSMGGETQYF; CDR3nt: TGTGCCAGCAGGAGGTCCATGGGAGGAGAGACCCAGTACTTC
j_gene: TRBJ2-1; v_gene: TRBV5-1; d_gene: TRBD2; abundance: .; CDR3aa: CASSFGLAGAGDEQFF; CDR3nt: TGCGCCAGCAGCTTCGGACTAGCGGGAGCTGGCGATGAGCAGTTCTTC
j_gene: TRBJ1-1; v_gene: TRBV19; d_gene: TRBD1; abundance: .; CDR3aa: CASSILSGGRDRWDTEAFF; CDR3nt: TGTGCCAGTAGTATACTGTCAGGGGGACGAGACAGGTGGGACACTGAAGCTTTCTTT
j_gene: TRBJ1-5; v_gene: TRBV28; d_gene: .; abundance: once; CDR3aa: CASSFGRGNQPQHF; CDR3nt: TGTGCCAGCAGTTTTGGCAGGGGCAATCAGCCCCAGCATTTT
j_gene: TRBJ1-1; v_gene: TRBV18; d_gene: .; abundance: once; CDR3aa: CASSPGRSTEAFF; CDR3nt: TGTGCCAGCTCACCAGGAAGAAGCACTGAAGCTTTCTTT
j_gene: TRBJ2-2; v_gene: TRBV15; d_gene: .; abundance: .; CDR3aa: CATSRELRRNTGELFF; CDR3nt: TGTGCCACCAGCAGAGAGCTGCGGAGAAACACCGGGGAGCTGTTTTTT
j_gene: TRBJ1-2; v_gene: TRBV27; d_gene: .; abundance: .; CDR3aa: CASRRDANYGYTF; CDR3nt: TGTGCCAGCAGACGGGACGCAAACTATGGCTACACCTTC
j_gene: TRBJ2-1; v_gene: TRBV29-1; d_gene: TRBD1; abundance: .; CDR3aa: CSVGQGRRNEQFF; CDR3nt: TGCAGCGTTGGACAGGGTCGCCGGAATGAGCAGTTCTTC
j_gene: TRBJ1-2; v_gene: TRBV20-1; d_gene: .; abundance: .; CDR3aa: CSAREGLHTF; CDR3nt: TGCAGTGCTAGAGAAGGTTTACACACCTTC
j_gene: TRBJ1-2; v_gene: TRBV27; d_gene: .; abundance: .; CDR3aa: CASSLLPANYGYTF; CDR3nt: TGTGCCAGCAGTTTATTACCGGCTAACTATGGCTACACCTTC
j_gene: TRBJ1-3; v_gene: TRBV5-1; d_gene: TRBD1; abundance: .; CDR3aa: CASSTQTGLSGNTIYF; CDR3nt: TGCGCCAGCAGCACTCAGACAGGGCTCTCTGGAAACACCATATATTTT
j_gene: TRBJ2-5; v_gene: TRBV19; d_gene: TRBD2; abundance: .; CDR3aa: CASSIGGTSGAIQETQYF; CDR3nt: TGTGCCAGTAGTATAGGGGGGACTAGCGGAGCAATCCAAGAGACCCAGTACTTC
j_gene: TRBJ1-1; v_gene: TRBV5-6; d_gene: .; abundance: once; CDR3aa: CASSFQGLGEAFF; CDR3nt: TGTGCCAGCAGCTTTCAGGGGCTCGGGGAAGCTTTCTTT
j_gene: TRBJ2-5; v_gene: TRBV28; d_gene: .; abundance: once; CDR3aa: CASSPDLGGETQYF; CDR3nt: TGTGCCAGCAGTCCCGACCTGGGGGGAGAGACCCAGTACTTC
j_gene: TRBJ1-2; v_gene: TRBV5-1; d_gene: .; abundance: .; CDR3aa: CASSLEGSHGYTF; CDR3nt: TGCGCCAGCAGCTTGGAAGGGTCCCATGGCTACACCTTC